The 15 T cell receptor beta chains below were found in one sample sequenced in a study of shared clonotypes between healthy human individuals. The repertoire was sequenced with immunoSEQ multiplex PCR; TCRdb's copy has only in-frame clones and lacks some. The table shows a few million clones, with around nine tenths occurring only once. The material sequenced was naive CD4+ T cells sorted from blood. Subset described: CD45RA+ positively selected. Every receptor here comes from a young man in good health.

This chain links TRBV5-1 with TRBJ1-4; possibly TRBD1 for D (6 bases). The CDR3 length is 15 residues. The germline V and J ends were trimmed by 0 bases and 5 bases, with 11 bases remaining between them. The germline CDR1 and CDR2 sequences are SGHRS and YFSETQ. CDR3 sequence: CASSLGTERNEKLFF. CDR3 DNA: TGCGCCAGCAGCTTGGGGACAGAAAGAAATGAAAAACTGTTTTTT.

The chain recombines TRBV6-5 with TRBJ1-5; no clear D gene. CDR1 MNHEY and CDR2 SVGAGI come from the germline V gene. The CDR3 loop spans 13 amino acids. Trimming shortened V by 8 bases and J by 4 bases, and 12 bases separated the two germline ends. CDR3 amino acids: CASRVGSNQPQHF. For the CDR3, the DNA is TGTGCCAGCCGAGTTGGTTCAAATCAGCCCCAGCATTTT.

The chain combines TRBV5-1 with TRBJ2-7; TRBD1 agrees at 7 bases. The CDR3 consists of 15 residues. Germline CDR1 is SGHRS and CDR2 is YFSETQ. J was trimmed by 2 bases and V by 4 bases; bases with no gene match: 9. CDR3 DNA: TGCGCCAGCAGCGTGACAGGGTTGAATACCTACGAGCAGTACTTC. This sequence encodes CASSVTGLNTYEQYF.

In the case of this clone: One end of the junction does not line up with germline, which may come from a read error. This chain uses TRBV20-1 with TRBJ1-1; 8 nucleotides align to TRBD1. The CDR3 covers 11 residues. Germline V gene lookup returns CDR1 DFQATT and CDR2 SNEGSKA (reference sequence). As DNA, the CDR3 is TGCAGTGCTAGTACCGGGACAGGTATTATTTTT. This translates into CSASTGTGIIF.

This sequence joins TRBV5-1 and TRBJ2-5, with 10 bases identical to TRBD2. Germline values: CDR1 SGHRS, CDR2 YFSETQ. CDR3 length: 15 amino acids. The V segment lost 5 bases and the J segment 2 bases; nucleotides outside the gene matches: 6. The DNA of the CDR3 is TGCGCCAGCAGACCTCTAGCGGGGGTTCAAGAGACCCAGTACTTC. Translating gives CASRPLAGVQETQYF.

V usage is TRBV10-3 and J usage is TRBJ2-3; TRBD2 aligns across 8 bases. The CDR3 contains 13 residues. V dropped 6 bases and J dropped 6; count of bases not matched to a gene: 5. CDR1 is ENHRY and CDR2 is SYGVKD in the germline V gene. DNA of the CDR3: TGTGCCATCAGAGAGCGGGAGTTGGATACGCAGTATTTT. It is translated as CAIRERELDTQYF.

V is TRBV15 and J is TRBJ2-7; a weak D match, TRBD1 (5 bases). The CDR3 length is 16 residues. V was cut by 0 bases and J by 3 bases, with 15 bases left in between. Germline V gene lookup returns CDR1 LNHNV and CDR2 YYDKDF (reference sequence). The CDR3 loop reads CATSRDSAARGYEQYF. The CDR3 DNA sequence: TGTGCCACCAGCAGAGATTCGGCAGCTAGGGGCTACGAGCAGTACTTC. Full variable domain (remainder filled in from reference TRBV15 and TRBJ2-7): DAMVIQNPRYQVTQFGKPVTLSCSQTLNHNVMYWYQQKSSQAPKLLFHYYDKDFNNEADTPDNFQSRRPNTSFCFLDIRSPGLGDTAMYLCATSRDSAARGYEQYFGPGTRLTVT.

V is TRBV7-2 and J is TRBJ2-7; 12 bases fit TRBD2. The CDR3 extends over 14 amino acids. Germline values: CDR1 SGHTA, CDR2 FQGNSA. V lost 0 bases, J lost 6 bases, and 0 bases stayed unmatched. The CDR3 loop reads CASSLALAGGEQYF. The CDR3 DNA is TGTGCCAGCAGCTTAGCACTAGCGGGAGGCGAGCAGTACTTC.

This chain joins TRBV13 and TRBJ2-7; 8 bases fit TRBD1. Germline V gene sequence: CDR1 PRHDT, CDR2 FYEKMQ (reference sequence). This CDR3 contains 14 residues. V shed 5 bases and J 3 bases; nucleotides not matched to a gene: 6. CDR3: CASSLGQGHYEQYF. The CDR3 DNA sequence: TGTGCCAGCAGCCTTGGACAGGGACACTACGAGCAGTACTTC.

With regard to this clone: Other DNA sequences of this sample code for an identical CDR3. The chain uses TRBV6-5 and TRBJ2-3; the match to TRBD2 covers 8 bases. The ends lost 5 bases at V and 1 base at J; junction bases unmatched: 2. CDR3 length: 14 amino acids. Germline CDR1 reads MNHEY; CDR2 reads SVGAGI. CDR3 in DNA: TGTGCCAGCAGTCCCGGGGGGGGCACAGATACGCAGTATTTT. This gives the protein CASSPGGGTDTQYF.

V is TRBV18 and J is TRBJ1-5; maybe TRBD1 (6 bases). Germline V gives CDR1 KGHSH, CDR2 LQKENI. V lost 8 bases and J 6 bases, leaving 14 bases between the germline ends. The CDR3 is 13 residues long. CDR3 sequence (DNA): TGTGCCAGCCAGACAGGTCAGGCTCAGCCCCAGCATTTT. Protein product: CASQTGQAQPQHF.

The gene calls are TRBV10-3 and TRBJ2-7; no clear D. The V end was cut by 10 bases, the J end by 0 bases, with 22 bases between. The germline V gene has CDR1 ENHRY and CDR2 SYGVKD. There are 16 residues in the CDR3. This CDR3 is CASSYLSGRTSYEQYF. In nucleotides, the CDR3 is TGTGCCAGCAGCTATCTTTCAGGTCGGACCTCCTACGAGCAGTACTTC.

The chain carries TRBV2 and TRBJ1-1; 8 nucleotides align to TRBD1. The ends lost 6 bases at V and 12 bases at J; junction bases unmatched: 15. The CDR3 is made up of 14 amino acids. Looked up from germline, CDR1 is SNHLY and CDR2 is FYNNEI. In nucleotides, the CDR3 is TGTGCCAGCAGCGGGGACAGGTTTCAACCCGGGTCTTTCTTT. Translation gives CASSGDRFQPGSFF.

As for this clone: Other DNA sequences in this specimen translate into the identical CDR3. The chain has TRBV10-3 and TRBJ1-2; D unclear. V was pared by 2 bases and J by 2 bases, with 6 bases between. The germline CDR1 and CDR2 sequences are ENHRY and SYGVKD. The CDR3 covers 13 residues. DNA for the CDR3: TGTGCCATCAGTGAGGACGGGAACTATGGCTACACCTTC. As protein: CAISEDGNYGYTF.

The V and J genes are TRBV2 and TRBJ2-7, with a weak D call TRBD2 (6 bases). The germline V gene encodes CDR1 SNHLY and CDR2 FYNNEI. The CDR3 consists of 15 residues. The V end was cut by 6 bases, the J end by 2 bases, with 17 bases between. The CDR3 region is CASSERLAATYEQYF. The DNA of the CDR3 is TGTGCCAGCAGCGAACGCTTAGCGGCAACCTACGAGCAGTACTTC.